A single T cell receptor (beta chain) is shown here with its context. No antigen is known for it. No clone much larger than this one lies a single base away; base qualities are absent. Every donor was a healthy Caucasian. The twin cohort comprised three pairs of female monozygotic twins, all aged roughly 18 to 30 years. RNA for TCR libraries was isolated from peripheral blood mononuclear cells. The data were taken from a study of identical twins (dated by TCRdb to about 2016). As for the study more broadly: The study deep-sequenced TCR alpha and beta repertoires from monozygotic twins, unrelated adults of various ages and cord blood to test whether fetal clonotypes persist. To rule out contamination, replicate twin experiments were performed at different times with different library preparation protocols. Summary of the overall study and its limitations: Excess twin sharing in beta out-of-frame sequences was weaker because fewer shared sequences lowered the signal-to-noise ratio. Compared with coincidental sharing between unrelated individuals, out-of-frame TCR alpha sequences shared between twins showed an excess of sequences with low generation probability. Fewer insertions were carried by abundant cord blood beta clonotypes, a similar but weaker trend appeared in young adult naive repertoires, and no such trend appeared in memory repertoires. Because the same donors could not be followed over many years, the conclusions depended on cross-sectional statistical analysis. In monozygotic twins, out-of-frame TCR alpha sharing was systematically underestimated by recombination models, although the models agreed with sharing between unrelated individuals. Invariant T cells such as MAIT and iNKT could partly confound zero-insertion analyses, although diverse VJ usage argued against such confounding for most clonotypes.

Libraries were prepared through 5' RACE. Data came from an Illumina HiSeq 2000. A universal primer binding site was introduced by template switching, and a unique molecular identifier was present in the final cDNA, enabling accurate counting of TCR cDNA molecules. Specific primers in the conserved constant-segment region were used to synthesize first-strand cDNA for TCR alpha and beta chains. To control for contamination, every cDNA library was double barcoded, receiving both a SMART-Mk sample barcode and Illumina barcodes. TruSeq adapter sequences along with Illumina sample barcodes were introduced in two successive PCR steps. Sequencing of the TCR alpha and beta cDNA libraries was done on the Illumina HiSeq platform using custom primers. In the authors' own workflow: Unique molecular identifiers were extracted from raw reads with MiGEC, and CDR3 positions were determined with MiXCR. Recombination models were inferred per individual with the repgenHMM and IGoR tools using an EM algorithm. The tcR package in R was used for shared clonotype analysis, with sharing normalized by the product of cloneset sizes. To study raw recombination without the effects of thymic and clonal selection, out-of-frame nonproductive sequences were analyzed. TCRdb applied fastp at Q25 and MiXCR to the public reads, then kept only in-frame beta chains. Each entry is one CDR3 protein sequence, shown with its most common DNA and genes. These V and J calls derive from TCRdb rather than the authors' analysis. The sample table shows 650,000 to 750,000 distinct CDR3 sequences, and less than 25% are seen once. The top ten clonotypes cover approximately 4.3% of the sample.

Sequences DFQATT (CDR1) and SNEGSKA (CDR2) are obtained from the germline V gene (reference sequence). Reading from cysteine to phenylalanine, the CDR3 counts 14 amino acids. Of all the DNA, just the CDR3 is kept, 42 bases in frame from base 1. V ends up 3 bases short and J 5 bases short, with an unmatched junction base count of 4. This same sample was also part of a study on T cells expressing NK-cell markers. As the second publication notes: TCR beta-chain repertoires were profiled in sorted CD3+CD56+NKG2C+, CD3+CD56+NKG2C- and CD3+CD56-NKG2C+ T-cell subsets from roughly eight donors. Seven of the eight sequenced donors were HCMV-seropositive and one was HCMV-seronegative. To restrict sorting to alphabetaTCR-expressing T cells, an anti-gammadeltaTCR antibody was added in several experiments. For several donors, the dominant CD3+CD56+NKG2C+ clonotypes were among the top 10 CD8+ clonotypes and accounted for roughly 1.0-8% of CD8+ T cells. Those dominant clonotypes were again the most abundant among CD3+CD56-NKG2C+ cells in four donors, at roughly 28.3-60.1%. It remained unclear whether the expanded NKG2C-expressing T cell clones were specific for HCMV antigens. All eight donors whose samples were sequenced were randomly selected healthy volunteers, three of them men and five women. To determine HCMV serostatus, a commercial ELISA kit was used to detect HCMV-specific IgG in serum. Bulk peripheral blood T-cell repertoires were additionally sequenced from unsorted PBMC for over 5 donors. Reads were demultiplexed and grouped by UMI with MIGEC, and clonotypes were assembled and quantified with MiTCR. Only TCR cDNA sequences supported by at least two reads were kept to exclude erroneous sequences. The tcR package was used for downstream repertoire analysis, with clonotypes matched between fractions based on CDR3 nucleotide sequence plus V segment. VDJmatch was used to annotate antigen specificity against VDJdb, with one amino acid substitution in CDR3 allowed.

The chain joins TRBV20-1 to TRBJ2-2, and 9 bases in between align with TRBD2. This receptor was taken from a young woman in good health. Sequenced: PBMCs. The CDR3 loop reads CSASLTSGTGELFF. DNA sequence: TGCAGTGCTAGTCTCACTAGCGGGACCGGGGAGCTGTTTTTT.